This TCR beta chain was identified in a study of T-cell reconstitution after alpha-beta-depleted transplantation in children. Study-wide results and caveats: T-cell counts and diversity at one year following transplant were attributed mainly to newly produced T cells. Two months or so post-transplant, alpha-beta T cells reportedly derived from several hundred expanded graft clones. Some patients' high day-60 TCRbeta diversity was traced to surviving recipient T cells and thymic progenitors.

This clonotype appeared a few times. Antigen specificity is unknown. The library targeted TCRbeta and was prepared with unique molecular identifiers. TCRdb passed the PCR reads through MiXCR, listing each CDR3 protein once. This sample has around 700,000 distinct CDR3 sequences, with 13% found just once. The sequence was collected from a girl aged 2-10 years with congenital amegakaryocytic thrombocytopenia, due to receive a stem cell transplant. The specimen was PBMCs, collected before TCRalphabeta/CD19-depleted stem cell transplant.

DNA of the CDR3: TGCAGTGCTGGCAGGGGGGGGGGAGGAGGATTCGGTGGCTACACCTTC. Encoded protein: CSAGRGGGGGFGGYTF. J is TRBJ1-2 and V is TRBV20-1; TRBD1 aligns across 7 bases. The V and J ends lost 5 bases and 7 bases, in that order; junction bases with no gene match: 19. CDR3 length: 16 residues. Germline V gene sequence: CDR1 DFQATT, CDR2 SNEGSKA (reference sequence).